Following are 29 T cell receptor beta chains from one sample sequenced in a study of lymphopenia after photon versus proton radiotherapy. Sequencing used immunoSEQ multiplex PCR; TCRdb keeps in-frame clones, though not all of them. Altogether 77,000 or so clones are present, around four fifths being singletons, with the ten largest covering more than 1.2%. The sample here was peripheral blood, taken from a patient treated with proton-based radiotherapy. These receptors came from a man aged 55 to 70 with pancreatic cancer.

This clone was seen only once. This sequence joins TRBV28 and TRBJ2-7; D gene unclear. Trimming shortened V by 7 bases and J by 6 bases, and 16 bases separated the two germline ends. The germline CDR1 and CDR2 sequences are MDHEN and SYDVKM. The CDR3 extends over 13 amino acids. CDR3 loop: CASTPVLTSEQYF. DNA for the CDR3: TGTGCCAGCACCCCGGTCCTGACATCCGAGCAGTACTTC.

DNA for the CDR3: TGCAGGACTCCCAGGGATAACACCTTC. Encoded protein: CRTPRDNTF. The chain couples TRBV20-1 to TRBJ1-2; perhaps TRBD1 as D (5 bases). Germline assignment: CDR1 DFQATT and CDR2 SNEGSKA (reference sequence). The CDR3 runs to 9 residues.

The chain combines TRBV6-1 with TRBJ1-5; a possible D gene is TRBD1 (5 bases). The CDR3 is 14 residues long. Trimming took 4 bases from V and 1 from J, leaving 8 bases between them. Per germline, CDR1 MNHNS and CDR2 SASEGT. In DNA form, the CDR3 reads TGTGCCAGCAGTGCCAGGGAGAGCAATCAGCCCCAGCATTTT. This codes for CASSARESNQPQHF.

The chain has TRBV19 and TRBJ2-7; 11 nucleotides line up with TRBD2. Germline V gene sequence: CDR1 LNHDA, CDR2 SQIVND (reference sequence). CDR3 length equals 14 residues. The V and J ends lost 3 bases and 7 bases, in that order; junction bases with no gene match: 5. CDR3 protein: CASSMLAGGGEQYF. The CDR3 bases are TGTGCCAGTAGTATGCTAGCGGGAGGTGGTGAGCAGTACTTC. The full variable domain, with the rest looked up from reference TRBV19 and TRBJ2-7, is DGGITQSPKYLFRKEGQNVTLSCEQNLNHDAMYWYRQDPGQGLRLIYYSQIVNDFQKGDIAEGYSVSREKKESFPLTVTSAQKNPTAFYLCASSMLAGGGEQYFGPGTRLTVT.

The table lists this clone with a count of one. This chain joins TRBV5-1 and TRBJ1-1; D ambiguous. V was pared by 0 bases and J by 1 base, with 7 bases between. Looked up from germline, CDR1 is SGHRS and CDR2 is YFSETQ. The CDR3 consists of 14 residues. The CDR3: CASSLVSGNTEAFF. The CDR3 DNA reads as TGCGCCAGCAGCTTGGTAAGTGGGAACACTGAAGCTTTCTTT.

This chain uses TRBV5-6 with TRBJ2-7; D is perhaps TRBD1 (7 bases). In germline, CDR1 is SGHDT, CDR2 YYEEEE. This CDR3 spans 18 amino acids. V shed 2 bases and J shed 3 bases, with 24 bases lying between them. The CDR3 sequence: CASSFDRASSGLYYEQYF. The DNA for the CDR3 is TGTGCCAGCAGCTTCGACAGGGCCTCTTCGGGACTCTACTACGAGCAGTACTTC.

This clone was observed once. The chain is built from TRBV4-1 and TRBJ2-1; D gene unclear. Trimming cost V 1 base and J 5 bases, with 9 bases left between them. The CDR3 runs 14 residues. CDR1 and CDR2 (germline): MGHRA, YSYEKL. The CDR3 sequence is CASSQVRRDNEQFF. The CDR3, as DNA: TGCGCCAGCAGCCAAGTCCGACGGGACAATGAGCAGTTCTTC.

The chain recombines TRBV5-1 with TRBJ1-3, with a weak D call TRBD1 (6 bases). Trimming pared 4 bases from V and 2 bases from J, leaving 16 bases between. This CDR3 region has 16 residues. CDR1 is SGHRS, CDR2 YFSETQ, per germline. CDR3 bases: TGCGCCAGCAGCCGAGACAGGCTCGTAACTGGAAACACCATATATTTT. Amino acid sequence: CASSRDRLVTGNTIYF.

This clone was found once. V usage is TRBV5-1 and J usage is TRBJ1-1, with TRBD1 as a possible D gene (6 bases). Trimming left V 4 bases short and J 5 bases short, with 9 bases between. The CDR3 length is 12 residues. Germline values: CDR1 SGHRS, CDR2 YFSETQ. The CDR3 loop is CASSPGTTEAFF. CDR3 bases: TGCGCCAGCAGCCCTGGGACAACTGAAGCTTTCTTT.

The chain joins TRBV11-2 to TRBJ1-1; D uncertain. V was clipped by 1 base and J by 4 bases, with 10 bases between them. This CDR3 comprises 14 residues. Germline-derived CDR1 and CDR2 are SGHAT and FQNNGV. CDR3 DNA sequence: TGTGCCAGCAGCTTAGTCGTGGGTGGCACTGAAGCTTTCTTT. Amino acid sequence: CASSLVVGGTEAFF.

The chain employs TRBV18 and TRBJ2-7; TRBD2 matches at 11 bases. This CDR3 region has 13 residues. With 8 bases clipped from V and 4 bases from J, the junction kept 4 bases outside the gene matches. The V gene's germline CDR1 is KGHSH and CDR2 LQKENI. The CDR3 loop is CASLGTSGYEQYF. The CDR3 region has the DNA TGTGCCAGCCTTGGGACTAGCGGATACGAGCAGTACTTC.

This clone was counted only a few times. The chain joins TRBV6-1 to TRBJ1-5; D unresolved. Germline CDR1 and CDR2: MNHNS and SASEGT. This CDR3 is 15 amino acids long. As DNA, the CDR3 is TGTGTCTCCGGCTCGCAACCACTGGGAAATCAGCCCCAGCATTTT. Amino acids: CVSGSQPLGNQPQHF.

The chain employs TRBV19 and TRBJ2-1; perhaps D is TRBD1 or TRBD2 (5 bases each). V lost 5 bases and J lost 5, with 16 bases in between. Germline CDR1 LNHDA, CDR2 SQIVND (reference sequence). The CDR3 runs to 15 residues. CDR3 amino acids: CASSRGVPPNNEQFF. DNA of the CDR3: TGTGCCAGTAGTCGGGGCGTCCCTCCCAACAATGAGCAGTTCTTC.

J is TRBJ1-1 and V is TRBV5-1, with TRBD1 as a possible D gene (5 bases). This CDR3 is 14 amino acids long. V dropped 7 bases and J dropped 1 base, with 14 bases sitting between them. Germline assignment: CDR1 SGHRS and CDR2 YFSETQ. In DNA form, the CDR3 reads TGCGCCAGCTCACCAGGGCCTTCGAACACTGAAGCTTTCTTT. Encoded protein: CASSPGPSNTEAFF.

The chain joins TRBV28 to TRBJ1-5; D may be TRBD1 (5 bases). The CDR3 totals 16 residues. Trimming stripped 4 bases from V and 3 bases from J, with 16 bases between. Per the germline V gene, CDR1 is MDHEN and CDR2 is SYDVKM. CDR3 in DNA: TGTGCCAGCAGTTCAAGAGCACAGGTTTACAATCAGCCCCAGCATTTT. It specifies CASSSRAQVYNQPQHF.

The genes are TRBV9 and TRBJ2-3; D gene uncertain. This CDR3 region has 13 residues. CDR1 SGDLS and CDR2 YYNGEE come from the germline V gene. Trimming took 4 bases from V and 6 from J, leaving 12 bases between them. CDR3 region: CASSSTVGDTQYF. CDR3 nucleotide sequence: TGTGCCAGCAGCTCTACCGTTGGGGATACGCAGTATTTT.

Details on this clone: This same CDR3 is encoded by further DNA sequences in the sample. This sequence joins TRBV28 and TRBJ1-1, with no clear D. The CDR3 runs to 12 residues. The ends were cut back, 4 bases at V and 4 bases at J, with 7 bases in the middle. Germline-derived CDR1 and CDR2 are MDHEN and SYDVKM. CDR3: CASSSRVTEAFF. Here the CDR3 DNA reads TGTGCCAGCAGTTCAAGGGTCACTGAAGCTTTCTTT.

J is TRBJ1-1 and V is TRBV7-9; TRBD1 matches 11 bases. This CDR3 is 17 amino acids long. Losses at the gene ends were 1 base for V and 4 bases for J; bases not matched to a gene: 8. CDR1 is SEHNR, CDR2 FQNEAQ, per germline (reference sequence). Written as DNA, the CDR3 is TGTGCCAGCAGCTTAGGGCGGACAGGGGGCTGGGGCACTGAAGCTTTCTTT. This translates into CASSLGRTGGWGTEAFF.

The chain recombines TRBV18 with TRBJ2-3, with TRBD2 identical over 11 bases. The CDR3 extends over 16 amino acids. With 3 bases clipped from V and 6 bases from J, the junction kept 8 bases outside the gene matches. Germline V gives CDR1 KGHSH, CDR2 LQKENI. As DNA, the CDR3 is TGTGCCAGCTCACCGACCGGACTAGCGGGCTTTGATACGCAGTATTTT. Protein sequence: CASSPTGLAGFDTQYF. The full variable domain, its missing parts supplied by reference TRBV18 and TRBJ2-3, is NAGVMQNPRHLVRRRGQEARLRCSPMKGHSHVYWYRQLPEEGLKFMVYLQKENIIDESGMPKERFSAEFPKEGPSILRIQQVVRGDSAAYFCASSPTGLAGFDTQYFGPGTRLTVL.

The CDR3 protein is CASSIRPHIQGADYSTEAFF. The CDR3 bases are TGTGCCAGTAGTATACGCCCCCACATACAGGGGGCGGATTATAGCACTGAAGCTTTCTTT. The chain joins TRBV19 to TRBJ1-1; 9 nucleotides line up with TRBD1. Germline V CDR1 and CDR2: LNHDA, SQIVND (reference sequence). V shed 2 bases and J 4 bases; nucleotides not matched to a gene: 20. This CDR3 is 20 amino acids long.

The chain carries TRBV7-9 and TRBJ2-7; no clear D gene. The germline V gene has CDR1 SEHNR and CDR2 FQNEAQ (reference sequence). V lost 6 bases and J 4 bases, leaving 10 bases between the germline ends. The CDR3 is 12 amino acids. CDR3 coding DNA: TGTGCCAGCAGTCCTGGGCCTTACGAGCAGTACTTC. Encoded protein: CASSPGPYEQYF.

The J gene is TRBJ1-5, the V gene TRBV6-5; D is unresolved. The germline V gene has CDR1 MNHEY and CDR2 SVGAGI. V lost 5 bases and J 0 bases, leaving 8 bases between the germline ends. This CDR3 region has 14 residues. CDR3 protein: CASSGLGSNQPQHF. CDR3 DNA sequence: TGTGCCAGCAGTGGACTCGGTAGCAATCAGCCCCAGCATTTT.

DNA for the CDR3: TGTGCCAGCAGCAGAACCGTAGGGGGCCCAGGTTCACCCCTCCACTTT. Translation: CASSRTVGGPGSPLHF. The chain combines TRBV14 with TRBJ1-6; 7 bases fit TRBD1. Germline CDR1 is SGHDN and CDR2 is FVKESK. The CDR3 extends over 16 amino acids. Losses at the gene ends were 5 bases for V and 9 bases for J; bases not matched to a gene: 13.

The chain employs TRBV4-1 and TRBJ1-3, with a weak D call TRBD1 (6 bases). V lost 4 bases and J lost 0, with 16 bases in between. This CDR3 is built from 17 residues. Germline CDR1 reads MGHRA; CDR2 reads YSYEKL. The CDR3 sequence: CASSRGGVVLSGNTIYF. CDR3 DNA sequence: TGCGCCAGCAGCCGGGGGGGCGTAGTCCTCTCTGGAAACACCATATATTTT.

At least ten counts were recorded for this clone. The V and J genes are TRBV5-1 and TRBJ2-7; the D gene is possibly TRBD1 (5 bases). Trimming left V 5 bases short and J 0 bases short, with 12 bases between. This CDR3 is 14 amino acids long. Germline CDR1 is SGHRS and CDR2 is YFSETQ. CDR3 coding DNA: TGCGCCAGCAGTCACGCGCAGGGCTCCTACGAGCAGTACTTC. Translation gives CASSHAQGSYEQYF.

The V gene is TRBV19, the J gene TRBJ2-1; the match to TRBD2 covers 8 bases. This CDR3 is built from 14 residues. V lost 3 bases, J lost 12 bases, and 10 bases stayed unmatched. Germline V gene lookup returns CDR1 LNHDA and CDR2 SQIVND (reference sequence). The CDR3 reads CASSIGTSAVAQFF. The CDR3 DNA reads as TGTGCCAGTAGTATCGGGACTAGTGCGGTTGCGCAGTTCTTC.

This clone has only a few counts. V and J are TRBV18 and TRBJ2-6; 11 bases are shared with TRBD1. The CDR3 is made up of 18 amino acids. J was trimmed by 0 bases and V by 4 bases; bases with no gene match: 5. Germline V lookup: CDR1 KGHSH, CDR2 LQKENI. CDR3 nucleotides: TGTGCCAGCTCACAATCGGGGACAGGGGGCTCTGGGGCCAACGTCCTGACTTTC. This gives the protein CASSQSGTGGSGANVLTF.

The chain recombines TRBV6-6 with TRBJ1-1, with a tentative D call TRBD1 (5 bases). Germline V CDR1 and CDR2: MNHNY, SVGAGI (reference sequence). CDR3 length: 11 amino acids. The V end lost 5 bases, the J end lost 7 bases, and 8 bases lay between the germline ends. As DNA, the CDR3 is TGTGCCAGCAGTGTGGGGGTTGAAGCTTTCTTT. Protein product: CASSVGVEAFF.

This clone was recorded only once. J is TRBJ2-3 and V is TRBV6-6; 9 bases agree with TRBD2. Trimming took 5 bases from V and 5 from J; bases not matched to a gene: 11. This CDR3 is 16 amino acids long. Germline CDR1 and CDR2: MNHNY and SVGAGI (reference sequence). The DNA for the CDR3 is TGTGCCAGCAGTCAAACCTTAGCGGGAGTGGGAGATACGCAGTATTTT. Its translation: CASSQTLAGVGDTQYF.